Listed here are 2 T cell receptor beta chains from one sample, sequenced in a study of shared clonotypes between healthy human individuals. Only in-frame clones appear in the TCRdb table, and some are missing; sequencing was by immunoSEQ multiplex PCR. Of fewer than 600,000 clones in the sample, 60% to 80% were seen once. Material for sequencing was PBMCs. The source of these receptors is a woman between 35 and 50 years old in good health. Some clones in this sample may be carry-over from other donors' samples.

The rearrangement joins TRBV28 to TRBJ2-1, with TRBD2 as a possible D gene (5 bases). CDR1 and CDR2 (germline): MDHEN, SYDVKM. The CDR3 spans 16 residues. The V gene lost 5 bases and the J gene lost 5 bases, with 19 bases spanning the gap. The CDR3 region has the DNA TGTGCCAGCAGTGGAGGCCAGGCGGTTTCCAACAATGAGCAGTTCTTC. This codes for CASSGGQAVSNNEQFF.

The genes are TRBV30 and TRBJ2-5; D is uncertain. V was pared by 2 bases and J by 4 bases, with 11 bases between. The germline gives CDR1 GTSNPN, CDR2 SVGIG (reference sequence). This CDR3 has 13 residues. DNA of the CDR3: TGTGCCTGGAGTCGAAACCACGGAGAGACCCAGTACTTC. Protein product: CAWSRNHGETQYF.